The clone carrying this T cell receptor beta chain was recorded at least ten times. The source of the sample is a study of T cells in Graves' hyperthyroidism and ophthalmopathy. RNA transcripts yielded amplified TCR beta CDR3 regions. When the TCR CDR3 underwent first-round RT-PCR, the HTBI primer set was used. From the multiplex PCR reads, TCRdb called clonotypes with MiXCR, one entry per CDR3 protein. The top ten clones hold about 6.6% of a sample with nearly 600,000 distinct CDR3 sequences, 12% to 15% of them seen once. The CDR3 has 13 amino acids. V lost 5 bases, J lost 5 bases, and 11 bases lay in between. Per germline, CDR1 SNHLY and CDR2 FYNNEI.

The V gene is TRBV2, the J gene TRBJ2-3; possibly TRBD1 or TRBD2 for D (7 bases each). This TCR came from a young woman with Graves' ophthalmopathy. Sequencing was done on a sample of blood. This CDR3 is CASSSGGEDTQYF. The CDR3, as DNA: TGTGCCAGCAGTTCAGGGGGGGAAGATACGCAGTATTTT.